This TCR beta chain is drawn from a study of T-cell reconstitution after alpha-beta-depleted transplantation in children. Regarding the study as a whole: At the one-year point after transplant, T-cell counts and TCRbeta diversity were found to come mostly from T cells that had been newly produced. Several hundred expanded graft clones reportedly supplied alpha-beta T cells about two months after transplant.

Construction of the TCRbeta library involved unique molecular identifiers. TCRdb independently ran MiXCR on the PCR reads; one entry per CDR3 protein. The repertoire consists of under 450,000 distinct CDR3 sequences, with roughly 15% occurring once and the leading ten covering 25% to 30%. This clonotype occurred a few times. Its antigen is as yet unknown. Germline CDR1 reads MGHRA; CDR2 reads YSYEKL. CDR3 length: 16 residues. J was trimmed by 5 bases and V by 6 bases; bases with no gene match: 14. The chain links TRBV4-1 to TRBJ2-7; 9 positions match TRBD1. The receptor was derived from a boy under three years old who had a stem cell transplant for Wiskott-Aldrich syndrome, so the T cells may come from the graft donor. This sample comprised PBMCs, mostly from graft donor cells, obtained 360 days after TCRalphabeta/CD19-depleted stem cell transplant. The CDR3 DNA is TGCGCCAGCAGTTTTCAAAGAGGGACAGGGTTGAACGAGCAGTACTTC. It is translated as CASSFQRGTGLNEQYF.